This section outlines one T cell receptor beta chain sequence together with its context. V lost 5 bases to trimming and J lost 6 bases, with 11 bases between them. The CDR3 is made up of 12 amino acids. The sample belongs to a study of blood T cell repertoires in COVID-19. Study overall: Collection of acute and convalescent COVID-19 samples took place in the United States, Italy and Spain.

The assay was immunoSEQ multiplex PCR, and TCRdb's table has in-frame clones only and misses some. This table has some 110,000 clones, roughly 85% appearing once. The TCR comes from a woman aged 80 or over with COVID-19, enrolled during active disease. The material sequenced was peripheral blood. The chain joins TRBV12-3 or TRBV12-4 to TRBJ2-7; D gene ambiguous. The CDR3 DNA follows: TGTGCCAGCAGTCCCTCGGTCGGCGAGCAGTACTTC. Amino acids: CASSPSVGEQYF.